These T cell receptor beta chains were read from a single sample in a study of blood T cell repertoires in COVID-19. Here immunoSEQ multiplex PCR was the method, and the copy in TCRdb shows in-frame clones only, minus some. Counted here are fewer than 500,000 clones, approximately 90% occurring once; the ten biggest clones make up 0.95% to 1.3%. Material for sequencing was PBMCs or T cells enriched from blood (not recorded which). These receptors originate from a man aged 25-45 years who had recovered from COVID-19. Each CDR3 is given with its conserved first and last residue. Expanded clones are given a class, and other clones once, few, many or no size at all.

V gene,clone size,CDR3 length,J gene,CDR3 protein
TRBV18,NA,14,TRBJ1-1,CASSPTDLNTEAFF
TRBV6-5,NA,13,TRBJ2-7,CASNRDNRYEQYF
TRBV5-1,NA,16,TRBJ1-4,CASSLDPGKAGEKLFF
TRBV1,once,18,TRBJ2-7,CTSSQGESGAGVKYEQYF
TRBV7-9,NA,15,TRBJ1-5,CASSLDRGSNQPQHF
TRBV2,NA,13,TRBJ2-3,CASILGRGDTQYF
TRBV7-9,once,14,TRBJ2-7,CASSFPSGRDEQYF
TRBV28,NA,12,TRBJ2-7,CASSLAGYEQYF
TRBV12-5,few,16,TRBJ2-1,CASGLVQGPSYNEQFF
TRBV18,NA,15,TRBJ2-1,CASSPNRGSYNEQFF
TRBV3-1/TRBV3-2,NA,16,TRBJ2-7,CASSQDFSGSFYEQYF
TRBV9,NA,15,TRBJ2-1,CASSGLAGVKNEQFF
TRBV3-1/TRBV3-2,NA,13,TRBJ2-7,CASSQYRGAEQYF
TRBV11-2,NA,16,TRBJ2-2,CASSLLVLANTGELFF
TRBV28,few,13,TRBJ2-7,CASDTGTPYEQYF
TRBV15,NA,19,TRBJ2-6,CATSRLDWQGVSGANVLTF
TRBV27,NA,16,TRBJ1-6,CASTYHRDSYNSPLHF
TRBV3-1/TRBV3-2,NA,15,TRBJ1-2,CASSEWAVSNYGYTF
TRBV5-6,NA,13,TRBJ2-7,CASGLAGFYEQYF
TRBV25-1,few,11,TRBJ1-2,CASTLPGGYTF
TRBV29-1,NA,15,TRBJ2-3,CSASPALAAYDTQYF
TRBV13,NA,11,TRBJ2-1,CASRPNNEQFF
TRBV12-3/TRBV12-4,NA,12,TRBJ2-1,CASSVGLYKQFF
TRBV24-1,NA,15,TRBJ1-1,CATSDAGTGIDEAFF
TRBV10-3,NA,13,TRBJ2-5,CAANQGYQETQYF
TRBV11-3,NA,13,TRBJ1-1,CASSSDRATEAFF
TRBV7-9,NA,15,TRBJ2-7,CASSLGVAGVGEQYF
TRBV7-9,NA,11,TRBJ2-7,CASEETYEQYF
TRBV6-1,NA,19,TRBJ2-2,CASSARLLAGGPNTGELFF
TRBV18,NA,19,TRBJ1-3,CASSLDRRFHQISGNTIYF
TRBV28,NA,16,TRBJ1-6,CASSSPDRRYNSPLHF
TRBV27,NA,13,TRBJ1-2,CASRTQGAHGYTF
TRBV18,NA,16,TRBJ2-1,CASSPPVAGDLNEQFF
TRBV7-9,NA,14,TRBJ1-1,CASSPRQGNTEAFF
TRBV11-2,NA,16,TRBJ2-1,CASSPRTSGRAVEQFF
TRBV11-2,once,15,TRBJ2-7,CASSLGLAGYYEQYF
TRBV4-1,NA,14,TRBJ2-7,CASSPGQEVYEQYF
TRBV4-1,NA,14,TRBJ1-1,CASSQDLRGSEAFF
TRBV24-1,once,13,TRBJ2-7,CATSTGTGGQQYF
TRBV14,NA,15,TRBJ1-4,CASSRGPYGDEKLFF
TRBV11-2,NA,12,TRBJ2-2,CASSTKTGELFF
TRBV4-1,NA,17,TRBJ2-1,CASSQGISGSSYNEQFF
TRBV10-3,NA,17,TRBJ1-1,CAISERTGAGGNTEAFF
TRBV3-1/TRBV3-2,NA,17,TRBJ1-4,CASSLRRKTGGSEKLFF
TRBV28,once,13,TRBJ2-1,CASTKAGAGEQFF
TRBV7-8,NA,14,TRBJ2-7,CASSFGTASYEQYF